The 21 T cell receptor beta chains reported below all come from one sample, sequenced in a study of control samples from healthy donors and cancer patients. This table comes from immunoSEQ multiplex PCR, and its TCRdb copy is limited to in-frame clones, with some not included. The sample consists of roughly 170,000 clones, about nine tenths of them appearing once. The sequencing sample was made of blood. The receptors shown here come from a woman aged 40-49 years in good health.

The V call is TRBV7-2, the J call TRBJ2-1, with D possibly matching TRBD1 (6 bases). Trimming shortened V by 3 bases and J by 4 bases, and 10 bases separated the two germline ends. This CDR3 is 14 amino acids long. The germline CDR1 and CDR2 sequences are SGHTA and FQGNSA. In DNA form, the CDR3 reads TGTGCCAGCAGCTTCCGACAGGAGTACAATGAGCAGTTCTTC. It encodes CASSFRQEYNEQFF.

In its sample, this clone was seen many times. The chain combines TRBV6-4 with TRBJ2-2; D possibly corresponds to TRBD2 (5 bases). The ends were cut back, 4 bases at V and 6 bases at J, with 15 bases in the middle. Germline lookup yields CDR1 MRHNA and CDR2 SNTAGT. This CDR3 is built from 15 residues. The CDR3 region is CASSASADYPGELFF. In DNA, the CDR3 is TGTGCCAGCAGTGCCTCGGCTGACTACCCCGGGGAGCTGTTTTTT.

V usage is TRBV13 and J usage is TRBJ1-2; 8 positions agree with TRBD1. V trimming: 4 bases; J trimming: 4 bases; junction bases outside the gene matches: 5. The CDR3 has 14 residues. Germline assignment: CDR1 PRHDT and CDR2 FYEKMQ (reference sequence). The chain's CDR3 is CASSSTGDFYGYTF. CDR3 DNA sequence: TGTGCCAGCAGCTCGACAGGGGATTTCTATGGCTACACCTTC.

V gene TRBV7-9 combines with J gene TRBJ2-2, with 8 bases fitting TRBD2. The CDR3 covers 17 residues. V lost 2 bases to trimming and J lost 5 bases; unmatched junction nucleotides: 10. CDR1 and CDR2 (germline): SEHNR, FQNEAQ (reference sequence). CDR3: CASSLFTGRGVTGELFF. In DNA form, the CDR3 reads TGTGCCAGCAGCTTATTTACCGGGAGGGGAGTGACCGGGGAGCTGTTTTTT.

The chain employs TRBV5-8 and TRBJ1-1; 7 bases match TRBD1. Trimming removed 4 bases from V and 4 bases from J; junction bases left unmatched: 7. This CDR3 contains 14 residues. Germline V gene sequence: CDR1 SGHTS, CDR2 YDEGEE. In DNA form, the CDR3 reads TGTGCCAGCAGCCGCGACAGGGAGGCCACTGAAGCTTTCTTT. It encodes CASSRDREATEAFF.

V usage is TRBV14 and J usage is TRBJ1-1, with D unclear. Germline V lookup: CDR1 SGHDN, CDR2 FVKESK. This CDR3 is built from 17 residues. V lost 0 bases and J lost 4, with 18 bases in between. DNA of the CDR3: TGTGCCAGCAGCCAAGATGAAACCGGCAGCCCATTCACTGAAGCTTTCTTT. It is translated as CASSQDETGSPFTEAFF.

This chain joins TRBV5-1 and TRBJ2-3; D unresolved. The germline V gene has CDR1 SGHRS and CDR2 YFSETQ. This CDR3 spans 14 amino acids. Trimming cost V 4 bases and J 4 bases, with 13 bases left between them. CDR3 DNA: TGCGCCAGCAGCGGGGTCCCGGACGCAGATACGCAGTATTTT. Its translation is CASSGVPDADTQYF.

The rearrangement links TRBV6-1 to TRBJ1-2; D remains unclear. The CDR3 loop spans 13 amino acids. V was clipped by 2 bases and J by 5 bases, with 9 bases between them. The germline gives CDR1 MNHNS, CDR2 SASEGT. DNA for the CDR3: TGTGCCAGCAGTGAAAGGGTTAGGTATGGCTACACCTTC. Translation: CASSERVRYGYTF.

The V gene is TRBV29-1, the J gene TRBJ2-7, with TRBD1 identical over 7 bases. Germline V gene lookup returns CDR1 SQVTM and CDR2 ANQGSEA. Trimming cost V 7 bases and J 7 bases; bases outside gene matches: 7. The CDR3 is made up of 11 amino acids. The CDR3 protein is CSAAQGREQYF. The CDR3 nucleotides read TGCAGCGCCGCACAGGGGCGGGAGCAGTACTTC.

The gene calls are TRBV27 and TRBJ1-1; D is unclear. The CDR3 is 14 residues long. CDR1 and CDR2 from the germline V gene are MNHEY and SMNVEV (reference sequence). V was trimmed by 2 bases and J by 1 base, leaving 8 bases between them. The CDR3 protein is CASSLEGGNTEAFF. The DNA of the CDR3 is TGTGCCAGCAGTTTAGAGGGCGGGAACACTGAAGCTTTCTTT.

The chain uses TRBV14 and TRBJ2-1; the D gene is possibly TRBD1 (5 bases). Deletions cut 4 bases from V and 12 bases from J, with 13 bases between. This CDR3 is built from 12 residues. Germline CDR1 and CDR2: SGHDN and FVKESK. CDR3 nucleotide sequence: TGTGCCAGCAGCCCTCAGGGCCTGACGCAGTTCTTC. It translates to CASSPQGLTQFF. Supplemented by reference TRBV14 and TRBJ2-1, the full variable domain reads EAGVTQFPSHSVIEKGQTVTLRCDPISGHDNLYWYRRVMGKEIKFLLHFVKESKQDESGMPNNRFLAERTGGTYSTLKVQPAELEDSGVYFCASSPQGLTQFFGPGTRLTVL.

The V gene is TRBV29-1, the J gene TRBJ2-1, with D possibly TRBD2 on 5 matching bases. The germline gives CDR1 SQVTM, CDR2 ANQGSEA. The CDR3 has 14 amino acids. Deletions cut 3 bases from V and 6 bases from J, with 15 bases between. CDR3 DNA sequence: TGCAGCGTTGATGAGGGTATGCTCATCAATGAGCAGTTCTTC. Translation: CSVDEGMLINEQFF.

The chain joins TRBV4-2 to TRBJ1-5; TRBD1 aligns across 7 bases. After removal of 0 bases from V and 3 bases from J, the junction contained 2 bases not matched to a gene. This CDR3 spans 15 amino acids. Looked up from germline, CDR1 is LGHNA and CDR2 is YNFKEQ. The CDR3 bases are TGTGCCAGCAGCCAAGATGGACAGGTCAATCAGCCCCAGCATTTT. Protein: CASSQDGQVNQPQHF.

V is TRBV19 and J is TRBJ1-1, with D maybe TRBD1 (6 bases). Germline assignment: CDR1 LNHDA and CDR2 SQIVND (reference sequence). There are 15 residues in the CDR3. V gave up 7 bases and J gave up 4 bases, with 19 bases separating them. In nucleotides, the CDR3 is TGTGCCAGTACACAACAAGGGGGGTCGTTCACTGAAGCTTTCTTT. Amino acids: CASTQQGGSFTEAFF.

This clone occurred once. The CDR3 nucleotides are TGCGCCAGATGGACAGGGAGGGTGTATGGCTACACCTTC. Protein sequence: CARWTGRVYGYTF. The rearrangement links TRBV10-1 to TRBJ1-2; TRBD1 aligns across 8 bases. The germline CDR1 and CDR2 sequences are WNHNN and SYGVQD (reference sequence). V shed 9 bases, J shed 5 bases, and the junction held 8 bases outside the gene matches. The CDR3 spans 13 residues.

The genes are TRBV2 and TRBJ1-5; 11 bases are a match to TRBD1. Trimming took 8 bases from V and 0 from J; bases not matched to a gene: 9. The germline V gene has CDR1 SNHLY and CDR2 FYNNEI. CDR3 length equals 17 residues. The CDR3 DNA follows: TGTGCCAGCCTGCTGGGACAGGGGGAGTATAGCAATCAGCCCCAGCATTTT. It is translated as CASLLGQGEYSNQPQHF.

This chain links TRBV3-1 (or the pseudogene TRBV3-2) with TRBJ1-1; no definite D call. Germline CDR1 is LGHDT and CDR2 is YNNKEL (reference sequence). V was pared by 0 bases and J by 2 bases, with 7 bases between. This CDR3 has 14 amino acids. CDR3 nucleotide sequence: TGTGCCAGCAGCCAAGAGGCAGTTAACACTGAAGCTTTCTTT. Its translation is CASSQEAVNTEAFF.

The chain recombines TRBV19 with TRBJ1-4; TRBD1 might be the D (5 bases). V was shortened by 4 bases and J by 3 bases, with 12 bases between the two germline ends. The CDR3 has 15 residues. Per the germline V gene, CDR1 is LNHDA and CDR2 is SQIVND (reference sequence). The CDR3 loop reads CASSRTGTPNEKLFF. The CDR3, as DNA: TGTGCCAGTAGTAGAACCGGGACCCCTAATGAAAAACTGTTTTTT.

The chain joins TRBV9 to TRBJ1-6; 11 bases are a match to TRBD1. The V and J ends lost 3 bases and 10 bases, in that order; junction bases with no gene match: 3. CDR1 is SGDLS and CDR2 is YYNGEE in the germline V gene. The CDR3 contains 14 residues. CDR3 region: CASSDRDRGSPLHF. CDR3 DNA: TGTGCCAGCAGCGACCGGGACAGGGGGTCACCCCTCCACTTT.

This rearrangement joins TRBV11-3 to TRBJ2-2, with 9 bases aligning to TRBD2. J was trimmed by 7 bases and V by 5 bases; bases with no gene match: 14. The V gene's germline CDR1 is SGHNT and CDR2 YENEEA. This CDR3 is 17 amino acids long. The CDR3 DNA sequence: TGTGCCAGCAGCCCAAGACGGACTAGCGAGAATGTCGGGGAGCTGTTTTTT. As protein: CASSPRRTSENVGELFF. The entire variable domain, with the rest obtained from reference TRBV11-3 and TRBJ2-2, is as follows: EAGVVQSPRYKIIEKKQPVAFWCNPISGHNTLYWYLQNLGQGPELLIRYENEEAVDDSQLPKDRFSAERLKGVDSTLKIQPAELGDSAVYLCASSPRRTSENVGELFFGEGSRLTVL.

The chain employs TRBV4-2 and TRBJ2-3; no clear D. The CDR3 loop spans 13 amino acids. Germline V CDR1 and CDR2: LGHNA, YNFKEQ. The germline V and J ends were trimmed by 0 bases and 5 bases, with 6 bases remaining between them. The CDR3 here is CASSQEKRDTQYF. The CDR3 DNA sequence: TGTGCCAGCAGCCAAGAGAAACGAGATACGCAGTATTTT.